One T cell receptor (beta chain) is described in this entry. Antigen specificity is unknown. During cDNA synthesis, UMIs that each contained a 6-nucleotide sample barcode were added by means of template switching. From its re-call of the 5' RACE reads, TCRdb lists each CDR3 protein once, without DNA. The data show hundreds of thousands of distinct CDR3 sequences, and the top ten clones hold about 5%. The sample is drawn from a study of monozygotic twins with inflammatory bowel disease. This CDR3 is built from 18 residues. Looked up from germline, CDR1 is KGHSH and CDR2 is LQKENI. Study results and caveats: Reduced clonotype sharing with other individuals was observed in IBD patients relative to healthy twins, especially with disease activity.

The blood volume drawn from each donor was around 2.5 ml. The sequence was obtained from a human donor with ulcerative colitis or Crohn's disease, or a healthy co-twin of an affected twin (not recorded which). V gene TRBV18 combines with J gene TRBJ1-1; with no DNA, the TCRdb D assignment of TRBD1 cannot be verified. The source material was blood. CDR3 residues: CASSPPRGQGLLSTEAFF. The full variable domain, rest sourced from reference TRBV18 and TRBJ1-1, is NAGVMQNPRHLVRRRGQEARLRCSPMKGHSHVYWYRQLPEEGLKFMVYLQKENIIDESGMPKERFSAEFPKEGPSILRIQQVVRGDSAAYFCASSPPRGQGLLSTEAFFGQGTRLTVV.